This T cell receptor (beta chain) came from a study of blood T cells in healthy people across ages. Then a second PCR, running about 7 to 11 cycles, was carried out with a sample-barcoded 5' primer and a J-beta primer mix. From the 5' RACE reads, TCRdb called clonotypes with MiXCR, one entry per CDR3 protein. This sample has about 1.8 million distinct CDR3 sequences, with roughly 50% found just once. Germline-derived CDR1 and CDR2 are SGHTA and FQGNSA. Between the trimmed V and J ends, which lost 5 bases and 3 bases, there was a span of 11 bases. The CDR3 consists of 13 residues. In this sample, this clonotype turned up a few times.

The V and J genes are TRBV7-2 and TRBJ2-7; D may correspond to TRBD1 or TRBD2 (5 bases each). The source is a woman between 40 and 50 years old in good health. The sequenced sample consisted of blood. The CDR3 coding sequence is TGTGCCAGCAGCCGGGGACGATACTACGAGCAGTACTTC. The encoded protein is CASSRGRYYEQYF.